The sequence of this T cell receptor (beta chain) was determined in a study of blood T cell repertoires in COVID-19. Authors' analysis steps: The assay estimated nucleated cells by amplifying reference gene primers. Repertoires were generated with immunoSEQ multiplex PCR, while TCRdb's copy carries only in-frame clones and drops some. The DNA was the basis for D and trimming; V, J and clone size are from that table. The table includes approximately 300,000 clones, approximately 81% detected once. Deletions cut 4 bases from V and 4 bases from J, with 13 bases between. Per germline, CDR1 KGHSH and CDR2 LQKENI. This CDR3 region has 14 residues.

The specimen was PBMCs or T cells enriched from blood (not recorded which). This sequence originates from a woman in her twenties or thirties who had been exposed to COVID-19. This chain connects TRBV18 to TRBJ1-1, with D possibly TRBD1 on 5 matching bases. The DNA of the CDR3 is TGTGCCAGCTCACTGGACATGGCGAGCACTGAAGCTTTCTTT. Its protein product is CASSLDMASTEAFF.